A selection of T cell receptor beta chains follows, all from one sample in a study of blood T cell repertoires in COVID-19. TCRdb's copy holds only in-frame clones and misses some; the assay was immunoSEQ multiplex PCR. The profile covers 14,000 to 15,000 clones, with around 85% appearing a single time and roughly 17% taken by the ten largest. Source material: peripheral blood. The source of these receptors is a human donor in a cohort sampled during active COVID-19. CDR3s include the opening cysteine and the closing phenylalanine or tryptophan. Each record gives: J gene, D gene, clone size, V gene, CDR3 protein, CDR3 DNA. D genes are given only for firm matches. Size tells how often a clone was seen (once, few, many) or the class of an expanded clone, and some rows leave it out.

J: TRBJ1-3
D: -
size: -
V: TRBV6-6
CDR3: CASLGSGNTIYF
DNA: TGTGCCAGCCTCGGCTCTGGAAACACCATATATTTT

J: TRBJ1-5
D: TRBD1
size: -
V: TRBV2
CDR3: CASGPGQGGNQPQHF
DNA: TGTGCCAGCGGGCCGGGACAGGGTGGTAATCAGCCCCAGCATTTT

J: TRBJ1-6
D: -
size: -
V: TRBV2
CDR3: CASRRVDNSPLHF
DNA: TGTGCCAGCAGACGGGTAGATAATTCACCCCTCCACTTT

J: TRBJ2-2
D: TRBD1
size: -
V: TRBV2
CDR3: CASRERTGGNTGELFF
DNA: TGTGCCAGCAGGGAGAGGACAGGGGGCAACACCGGGGAGCTGTTTTTT

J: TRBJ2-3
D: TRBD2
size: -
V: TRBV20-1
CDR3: CSASLMRGGADTQYF
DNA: TGCAGTGCTAGTCTTATGCGCGGGGGGGCAGATACGCAGTATTTT

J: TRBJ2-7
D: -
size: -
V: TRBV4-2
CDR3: CASSPELTGQYEQYF
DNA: TGTGCCAGCAGCCCCGAACTCACAGGGCAATACGAGCAGTACTTC

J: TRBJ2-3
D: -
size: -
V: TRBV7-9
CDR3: CASSLTGDF
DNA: TGTGCCAGCAGCTTAACGGGGGACTTT

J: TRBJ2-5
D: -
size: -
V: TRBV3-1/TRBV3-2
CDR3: CASSHFSSSDETQYF
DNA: TGTGCCAGCAGCCACTTTTCTAGCTCGGACGAGACCCAGTACTTC

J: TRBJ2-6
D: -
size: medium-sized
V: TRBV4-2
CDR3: CASSQELQTGANVLTF
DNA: TGTGCCAGCAGCCAAGAACTCCAAACTGGGGCCAACGTCCTGACTTTC

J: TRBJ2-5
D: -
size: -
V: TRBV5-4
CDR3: CASSLGGANQETQYF
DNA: TGTGCCAGCAGCTTGGGTGGGGCGAACCAAGAGACCCAGTACTTC

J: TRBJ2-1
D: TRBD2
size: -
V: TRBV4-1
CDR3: CASSQGVVAGGDEQFF
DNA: TGCGCCAGCAGCCAAGGAGTGGTAGCGGGGGGGGATGAGCAGTTCTTC

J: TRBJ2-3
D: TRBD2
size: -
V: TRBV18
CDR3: CASSVGRGGGDTQYF
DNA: TGTGCCAGCTCCGTCGGGAGGGGCGGAGGAGATACGCAGTATTTT

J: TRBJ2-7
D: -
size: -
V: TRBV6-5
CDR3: CASTLDSGGEQYF
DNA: TGTGCCAGCACCCTGGACTCAGGGGGGGAGCAGTACTTC

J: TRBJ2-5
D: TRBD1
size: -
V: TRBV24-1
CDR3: CATSGGTGGGETQYF
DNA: TGTGCCACCAGTGGCGGGACAGGGGGAGGAGAGACCCAGTACTTC

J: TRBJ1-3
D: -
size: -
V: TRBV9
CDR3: CASSRVRNTIYF
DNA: TGTGCCAGCTCCCGGGTGAGAAACACCATATATTTT

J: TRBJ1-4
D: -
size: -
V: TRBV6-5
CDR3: CASSTTTNEKLFF
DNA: TGTGCCAGCAGCACAACAACTAATGAAAAACTGTTTTTT

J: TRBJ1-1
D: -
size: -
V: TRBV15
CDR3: CATSRYGLIYTEAFF
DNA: TGTGCCACCAGCAGATACGGGTTAATTTACACTGAAGCTTTCTTT

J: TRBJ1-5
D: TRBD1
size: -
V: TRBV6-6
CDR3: CASRRPGQGRTQHF
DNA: TGTGCCAGCAGACGCCCGGGACAGGGGAGGACCCAGCATTTT

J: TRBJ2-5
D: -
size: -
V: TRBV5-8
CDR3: CASSSLGRQSPQYF
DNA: TGTGCCAGCAGCTCTCTGGGGCGGCAGAGTCCCCAGTACTTC

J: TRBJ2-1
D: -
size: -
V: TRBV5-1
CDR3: CASSLPPHEQFF
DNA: TGCGCCAGCAGCCTTCCCCCCCATGAGCAGTTCTTC

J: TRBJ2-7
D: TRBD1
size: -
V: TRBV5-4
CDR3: CASSSSGTGAYKQYF
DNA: TGTGCCAGCAGCTCTTCCGGGACAGGAGCCTACAAGCAGTACTTC

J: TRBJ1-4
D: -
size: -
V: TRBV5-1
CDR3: CASSRGALGEKLFF
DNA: TGCGCCAGCAGCCGGGGGGCTTTGGGGGAAAAACTGTTTTTT

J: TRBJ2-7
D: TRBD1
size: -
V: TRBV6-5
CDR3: CASSSYRGYEQYF
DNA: TGTGCCAGCAGTTCTTACAGGGGCTACGAGCAGTACTTC

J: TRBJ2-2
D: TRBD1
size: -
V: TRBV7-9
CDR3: CASSQGANTGELFF
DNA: TGTGCCAGCAGCCAGGGGGCGAACACCGGGGAGCTGTTTTTT

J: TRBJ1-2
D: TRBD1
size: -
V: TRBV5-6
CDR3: CASSSNDRAPGGYTF
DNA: TGTGCCAGCAGTTCGAACGACAGGGCGCCCGGTGGCTACACCTTC

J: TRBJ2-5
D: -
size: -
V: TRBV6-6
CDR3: CASSYSWGGGETQYF
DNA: TGTGCCAGCAGTTACTCATGGGGCGGCGGTGAGACCCAGTACTTC

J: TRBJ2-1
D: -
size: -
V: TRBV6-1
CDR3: CASSERRALQQFF
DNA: TGTGCCAGCAGTGAACGCAGGGCCCTTCAGCAGTTCTTC

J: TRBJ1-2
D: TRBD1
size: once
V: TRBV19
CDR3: CASSQGWGQIFYGYTF
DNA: TGTGCCAGTAGCCAGGGTTGGGGACAGATTTTCTATGGCTACACCTTC

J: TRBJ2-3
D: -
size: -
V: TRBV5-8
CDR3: CASSIKFGTQYF
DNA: TGTGCCAGCAGCATAAAGTTTGGCACGCAGTATTTT

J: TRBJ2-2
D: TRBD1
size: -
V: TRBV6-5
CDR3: CASSPTGGGWELFF
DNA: TGTGCCAGCAGTCCGACAGGGGGCGGGTGGGAGCTGTTTTTT

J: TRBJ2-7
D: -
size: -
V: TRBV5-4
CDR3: CASSLGAGEQYF
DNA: TGTGCCAGCAGCTTGGGGGCAGGGGAGCAGTACTTC

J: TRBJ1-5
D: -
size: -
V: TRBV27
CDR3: CASSPTDSNQPQHF
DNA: TGTGCCAGCAGTCCCACTGATAGCAATCAGCCCCAGCATTTT

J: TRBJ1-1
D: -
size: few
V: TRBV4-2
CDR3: CASSQDWRDTEAFF
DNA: TGTGCCAGCAGCCAGGATTGGAGGGACACTGAAGCTTTCTTT

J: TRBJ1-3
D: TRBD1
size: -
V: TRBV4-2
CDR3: CASSPRDRPFSGNTIYF
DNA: TGTGCCAGCAGCCCTCGGGACAGGCCATTCTCTGGAAACACCATATATTTT

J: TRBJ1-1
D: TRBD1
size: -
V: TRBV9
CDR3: CASSVGQGLNTEAFF
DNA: TGTGCCAGCAGCGTAGGACAGGGCCTGAACACTGAAGCTTTCTTT

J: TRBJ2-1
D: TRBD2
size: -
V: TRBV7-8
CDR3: CASSEGLAGAGPYNEQFF
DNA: TGTGCCAGCAGCGAAGGACTAGCGGGGGCCGGACCCTACAATGAGCAGTTCTTC

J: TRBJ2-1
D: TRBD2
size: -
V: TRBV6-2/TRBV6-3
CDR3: CASSSYLAGDGFNAYNEQFF
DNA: TGTGCCAGCAGTTCGTACCTAGCGGGGGACGGATTTAATGCCTACAATGAGCAGTTCTTC

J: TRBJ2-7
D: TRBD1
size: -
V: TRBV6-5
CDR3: CATGTGRIEQYF
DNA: TGTGCCACAGGGACAGGGCGAATCGAGCAGTACTTC

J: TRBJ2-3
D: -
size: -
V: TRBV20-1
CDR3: CSASTLGTSTDTQYF
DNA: TGCAGTGCCAGTACCCTAGGAACTAGCACAGATACGCAGTATTTT

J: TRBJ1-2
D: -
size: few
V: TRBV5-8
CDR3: CASSLASYYGYTF
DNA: TGTGCCAGCAGCTTGGCGAGTTACTATGGCTACACCTTC

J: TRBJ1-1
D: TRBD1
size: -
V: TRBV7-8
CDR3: CASSLARSGGEAFF
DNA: TGTGCCAGCAGCTTAGCTCGGTCAGGGGGTGAAGCTTTCTTT

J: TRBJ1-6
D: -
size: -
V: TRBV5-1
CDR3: CASSGGLLNSPLHF
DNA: TGCGCCAGCAGCGGAGGACTGCTTAATTCACCCCTCCACTTT

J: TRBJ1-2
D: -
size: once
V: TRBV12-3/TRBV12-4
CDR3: CASSLRTGRYTF
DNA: TGTGCCAGCAGTCTCCGAACAGGGAGATACACCTTC

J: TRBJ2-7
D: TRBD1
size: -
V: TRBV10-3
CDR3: CAIWDSLSYEQYF
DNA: TGTGCCATCTGGGACAGTCTCTCCTACGAGCAGTACTTC

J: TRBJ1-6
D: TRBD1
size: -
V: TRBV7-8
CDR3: CASSSTGGSGSPLHF
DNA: TGTGCCAGCAGCTCGACAGGGGGCTCGGGGTCACCCCTCCACTTT

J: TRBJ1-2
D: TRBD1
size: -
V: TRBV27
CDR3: CASSPSGGLMYGYTF
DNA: TGTGCCAGCAGTCCATCAGGGGGCCTTATGTACGGCTACACCTTC

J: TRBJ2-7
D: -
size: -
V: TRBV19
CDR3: CATRQASNYEQYF
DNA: TGTGCCACCCGACAGGCTTCCAACTACGAGCAGTACTTC

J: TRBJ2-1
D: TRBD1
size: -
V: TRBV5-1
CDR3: CASSPWATGFGENEQFF
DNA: TGCGCCAGCAGCCCCTGGGCGACAGGGTTTGGTGAGAATGAGCAGTTCTTC

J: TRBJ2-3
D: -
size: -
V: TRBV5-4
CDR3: CVSHRGGAPDTQYF
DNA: TGTGTCAGCCATAGAGGGGGGGCCCCAGATACGCAGTATTTT

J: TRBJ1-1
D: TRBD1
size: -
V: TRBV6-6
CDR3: CASSYRDRAEAFF
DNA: TGTGCCAGCAGTTACCGGGACAGGGCTGAAGCTTTCTTT

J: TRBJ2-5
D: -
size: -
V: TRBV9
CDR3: CASSESTSQETQYF
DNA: TGTGCCAGCAGCGAGTCGACTAGCCAAGAGACCCAGTACTTC

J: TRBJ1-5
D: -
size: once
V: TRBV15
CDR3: CATSRERTPNQPQHF
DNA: TGTGCCACCAGCAGAGAAAGAACACCAAATCAGCCCCAGCATTTT

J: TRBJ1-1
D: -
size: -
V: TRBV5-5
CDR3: CASSFLRVNTEAFF
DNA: TGTGCCAGCAGCTTCCTTCGGGTGAACACTGAAGCTTTCTTT

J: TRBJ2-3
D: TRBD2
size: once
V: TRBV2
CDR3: CASSDRAGGADTQYF
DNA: TGTGCCAGCAGTGACCGGGCGGGGGGGGCAGATACGCAGTATTTT

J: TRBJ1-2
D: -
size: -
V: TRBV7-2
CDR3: CASSLGSPSYSGYTF
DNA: TGTGCCAGCAGCTTAGGGTCTCCCTCCTATAGTGGCTACACCTTC